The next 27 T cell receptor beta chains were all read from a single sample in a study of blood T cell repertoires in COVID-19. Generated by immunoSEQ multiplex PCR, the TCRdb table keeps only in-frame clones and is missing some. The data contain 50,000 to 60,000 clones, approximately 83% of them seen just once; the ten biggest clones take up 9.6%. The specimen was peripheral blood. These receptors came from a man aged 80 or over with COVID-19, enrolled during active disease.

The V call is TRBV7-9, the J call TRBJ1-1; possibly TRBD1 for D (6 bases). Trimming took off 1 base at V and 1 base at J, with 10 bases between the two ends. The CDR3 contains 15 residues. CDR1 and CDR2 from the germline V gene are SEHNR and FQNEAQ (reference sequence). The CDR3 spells CASSLGWGQNTEAFF. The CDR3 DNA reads TGTGCCAGCAGCTTAGGTTGGGGACAGAACACTGAAGCTTTCTTT.

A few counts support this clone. The chain's CDR3 is CASSYLTGAGGQPQHF. In DNA form, the CDR3 reads TGTGCCAGCAGTTACCTAACAGGGGCCGGAGGTCAGCCCCAGCATTTT. This chain joins TRBV6-2 or TRBV6-3 and TRBJ1-5, with 7 bases matching TRBD1. Germline V lookup: CDR1 MNHEY, CDR2 SVGEGT. V lost 2 bases to trimming and J lost 6 bases; unmatched junction nucleotides: 10. This CDR3 comprises 16 residues.

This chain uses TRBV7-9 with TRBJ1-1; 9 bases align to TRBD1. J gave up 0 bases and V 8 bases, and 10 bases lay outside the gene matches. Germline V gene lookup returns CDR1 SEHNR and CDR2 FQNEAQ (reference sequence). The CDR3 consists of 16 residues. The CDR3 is CASAAGTGKMNTEAFF. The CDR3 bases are TGTGCCAGCGCCGCCGGGACAGGGAAAATGAACACTGAAGCTTTCTTT.

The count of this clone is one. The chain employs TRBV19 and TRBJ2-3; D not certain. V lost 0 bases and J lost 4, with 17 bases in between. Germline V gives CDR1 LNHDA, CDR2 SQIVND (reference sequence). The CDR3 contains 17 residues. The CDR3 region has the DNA TGTGCCAGTAGTATAGAGCCCGTGAGCGATTACCCAGATACGCAGTATTTT. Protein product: CASSIEPVSDYPDTQYF.

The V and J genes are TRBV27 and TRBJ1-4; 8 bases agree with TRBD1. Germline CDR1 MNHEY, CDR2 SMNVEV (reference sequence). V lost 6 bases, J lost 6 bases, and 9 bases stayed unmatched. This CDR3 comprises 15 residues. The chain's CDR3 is CASSHRTGSDEKLFF. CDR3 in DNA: TGTGCCAGCAGCCATAGGACAGGGAGCGATGAAAAACTGTTTTTT.

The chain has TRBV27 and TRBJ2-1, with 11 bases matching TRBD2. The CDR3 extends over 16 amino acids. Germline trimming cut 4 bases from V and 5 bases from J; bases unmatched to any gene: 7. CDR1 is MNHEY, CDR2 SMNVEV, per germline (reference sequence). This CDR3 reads CASSSPVAGGNNEQFF. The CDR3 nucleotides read TGTGCCAGCAGTTCCCCGGTAGCGGGGGGGAACAATGAGCAGTTCTTC.

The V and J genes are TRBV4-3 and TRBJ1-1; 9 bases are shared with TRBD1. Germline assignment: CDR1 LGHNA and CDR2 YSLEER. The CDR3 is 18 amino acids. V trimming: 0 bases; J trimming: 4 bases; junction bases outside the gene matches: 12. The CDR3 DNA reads TGCGCCAGCAGCCAAGAAGTCACAGGGGGCGTCCCTGCCACTGAAGCTTTCTTT. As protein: CASSQEVTGGVPATEAFF.

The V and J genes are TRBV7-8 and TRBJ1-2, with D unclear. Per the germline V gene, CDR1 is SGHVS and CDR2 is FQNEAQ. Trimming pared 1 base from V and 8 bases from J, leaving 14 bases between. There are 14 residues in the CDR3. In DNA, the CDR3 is TGTGCCAGCAGCTTAGGAACAGCCACTCGGGGCTACACCTTC. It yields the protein CASSLGTATRGYTF.

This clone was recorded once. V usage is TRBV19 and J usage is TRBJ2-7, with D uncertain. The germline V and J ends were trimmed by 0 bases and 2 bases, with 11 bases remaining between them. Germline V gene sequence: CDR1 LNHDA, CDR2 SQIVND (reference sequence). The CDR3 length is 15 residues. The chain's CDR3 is CASSIEHEKPYEQYV. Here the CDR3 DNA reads TGTGCCAGTAGTATAGAGCACGAAAAGCCCTACGAGCAGTACGTC.

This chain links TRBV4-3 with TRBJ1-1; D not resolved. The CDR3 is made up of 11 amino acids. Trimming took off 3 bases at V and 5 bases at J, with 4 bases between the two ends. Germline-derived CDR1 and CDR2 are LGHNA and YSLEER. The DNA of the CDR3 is TGCGCCAGCAGCCACAGGACTGAAGCTTTCTTT. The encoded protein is CASSHRTEAFF.

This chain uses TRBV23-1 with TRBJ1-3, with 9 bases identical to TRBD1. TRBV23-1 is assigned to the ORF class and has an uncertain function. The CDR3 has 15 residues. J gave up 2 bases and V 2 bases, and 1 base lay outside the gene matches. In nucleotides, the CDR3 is TGCGCCAGCAGTCAAAGGGACAGGGCTGGAAACACCATATATTTT. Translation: CASSQRDRAGNTIYF.

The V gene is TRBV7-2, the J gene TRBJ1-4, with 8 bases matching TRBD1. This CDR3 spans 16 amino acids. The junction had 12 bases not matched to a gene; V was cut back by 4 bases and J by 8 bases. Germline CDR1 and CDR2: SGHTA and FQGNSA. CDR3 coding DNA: TGTGCCAGCAGCTCGCTTGGGGGCAGGGGGCCCGAAAAACTGTTTTTT. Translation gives CASSSLGGRGPEKLFF. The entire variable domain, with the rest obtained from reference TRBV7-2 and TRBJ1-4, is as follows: GAGVSQSPSNKVTEKGKDVELRCDPISGHTALYWYRQSLGQGLEFLIYFQGNSAPDKSGLPSDRFSAERTGGSVSTLTIQRTQQEDSAVYLCASSSLGGRGPEKLFFGSGTQLSVL.

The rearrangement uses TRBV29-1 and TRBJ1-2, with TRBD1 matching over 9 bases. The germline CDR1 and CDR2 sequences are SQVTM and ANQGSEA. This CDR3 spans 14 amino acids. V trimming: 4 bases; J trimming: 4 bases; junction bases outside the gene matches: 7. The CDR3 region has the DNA TGCAGCGTTGTAAAGGGACAGGGCTTCTATGGCTACACCTTC. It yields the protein CSVVKGQGFYGYTF.

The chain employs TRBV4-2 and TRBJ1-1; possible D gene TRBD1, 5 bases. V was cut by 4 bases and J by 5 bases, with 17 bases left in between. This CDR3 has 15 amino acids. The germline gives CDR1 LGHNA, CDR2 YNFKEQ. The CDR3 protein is CASSRIGGSGTEAFF. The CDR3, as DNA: TGTGCCAGCAGCCGAATCGGGGGGAGTGGGACTGAAGCTTTCTTT.

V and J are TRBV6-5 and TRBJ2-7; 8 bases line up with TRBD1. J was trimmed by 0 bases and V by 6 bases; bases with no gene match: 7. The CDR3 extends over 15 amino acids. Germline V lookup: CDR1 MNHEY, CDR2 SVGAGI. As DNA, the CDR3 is TGTGCCAGCAGATCAACAGGGGGATACTCCTACGAGCAGTACGTC. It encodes CASRSTGGYSYEQYV.

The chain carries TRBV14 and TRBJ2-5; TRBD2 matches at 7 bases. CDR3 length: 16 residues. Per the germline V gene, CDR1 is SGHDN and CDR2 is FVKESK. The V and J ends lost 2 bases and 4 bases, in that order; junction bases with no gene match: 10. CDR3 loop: CASSQIRSAGLETQYF. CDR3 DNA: TGTGCCAGCAGCCAAATTCGTTCAGCGGGATTAGAGACCCAGTACTTC.

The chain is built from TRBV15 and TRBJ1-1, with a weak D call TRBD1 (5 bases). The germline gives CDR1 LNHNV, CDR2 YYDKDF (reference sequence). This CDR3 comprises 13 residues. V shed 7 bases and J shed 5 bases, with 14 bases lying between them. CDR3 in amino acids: CATTRDRGTEAFF. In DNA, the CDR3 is TGTGCCACCACCCGGGACCGGGGGACTGAAGCTTTCTTT. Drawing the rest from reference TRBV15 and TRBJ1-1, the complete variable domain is DAMVIQNPRYQVTQFGKPVTLSCSQTLNHNVMYWYQQKSSQAPKLLFHYYDKDFNNEADTPDNFQSRRPNTSFCFLDIRSPGLGDTAMYLCATTRDRGTEAFFGQGTRLTVV.

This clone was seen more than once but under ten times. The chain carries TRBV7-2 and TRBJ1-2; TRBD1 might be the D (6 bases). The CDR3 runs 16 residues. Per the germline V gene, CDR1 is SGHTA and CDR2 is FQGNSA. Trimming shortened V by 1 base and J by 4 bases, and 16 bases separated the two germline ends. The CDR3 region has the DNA TGTGCCAGCAGCTTAGATCACCCAGGGGCAAGCTATGGCTACACCTTC. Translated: CASSLDHPGASYGYTF.

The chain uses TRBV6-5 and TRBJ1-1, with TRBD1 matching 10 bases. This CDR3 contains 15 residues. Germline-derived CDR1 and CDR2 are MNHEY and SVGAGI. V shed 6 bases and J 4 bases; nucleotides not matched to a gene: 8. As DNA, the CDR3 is TGTGCCAGCAGATCTTCGACAGGGGGCATCACTGAAGCTTTCTTT. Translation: CASRSSTGGITEAFF.

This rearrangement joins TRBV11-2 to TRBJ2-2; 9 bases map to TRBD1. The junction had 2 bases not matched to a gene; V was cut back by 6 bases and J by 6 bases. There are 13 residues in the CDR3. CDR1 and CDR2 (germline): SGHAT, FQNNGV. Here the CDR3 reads CASSRQGAGELFF. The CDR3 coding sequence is TGTGCCAGCAGTCGACAGGGGGCCGGGGAGCTGTTTTTT.

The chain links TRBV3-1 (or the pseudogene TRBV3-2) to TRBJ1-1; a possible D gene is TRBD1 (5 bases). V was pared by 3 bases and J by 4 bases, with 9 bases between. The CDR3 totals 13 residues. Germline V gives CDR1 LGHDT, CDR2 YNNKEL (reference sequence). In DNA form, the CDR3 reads TGTGCCAGCAGCCACCCGACAGCCACTGAAGCTTTCTTT. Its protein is CASSHPTATEAFF.

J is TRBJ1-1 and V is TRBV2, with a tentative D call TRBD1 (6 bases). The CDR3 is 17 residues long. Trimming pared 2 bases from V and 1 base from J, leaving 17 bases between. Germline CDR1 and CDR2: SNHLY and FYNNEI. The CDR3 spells CASSEIYQRGGNTEAFF. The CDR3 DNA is TGTGCCAGCAGTGAAATTTATCAGAGAGGGGGGAACACTGAAGCTTTCTTT. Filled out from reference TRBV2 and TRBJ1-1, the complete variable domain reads EPEVTQTPSHQVTQMGQEVILRCVPISNHLYFYWYRQILGQKVEFLVSFYNNEISEKSEIFDDQFSVERPDGSNFTLKIRSTKLEDSAMYFCASSEIYQRGGNTEAFFGQGTRLTVV.

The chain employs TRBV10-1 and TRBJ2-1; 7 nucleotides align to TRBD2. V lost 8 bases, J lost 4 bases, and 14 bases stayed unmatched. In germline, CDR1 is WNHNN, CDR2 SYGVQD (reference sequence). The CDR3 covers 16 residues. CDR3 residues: CASPESPGGGYNEQFF. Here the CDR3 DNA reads TGCGCCAGCCCCGAGTCCCCGGGCGGGGGTTACAATGAGCAGTTCTTC.

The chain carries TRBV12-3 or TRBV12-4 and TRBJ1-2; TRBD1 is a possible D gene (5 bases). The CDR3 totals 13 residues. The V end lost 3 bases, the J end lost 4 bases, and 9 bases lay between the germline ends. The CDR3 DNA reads TGTGCCAGCAGTTTTCAGGGCGCCTATGGCTACACCTTC. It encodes CASSFQGAYGYTF.

The DNA of the CDR3 is TGTGCCAGCAGCCTCGGGAATCAGCCCCAGCATTTT. As protein: CASSLGNQPQHF. The V and J genes are TRBV3-1 (or the pseudogene TRBV3-2) and TRBJ1-5; the D is unclear. V lost 4 bases, J lost 4 bases, and 5 bases lay in between. This CDR3 spans 12 amino acids. CDR1 and CDR2 from the germline V gene are LGHDT and YNNKEL (reference sequence).

The CDR3 protein is CASSYRPGTERNYGYTF. CDR3 coding DNA: TGTGCCAGCAGTTACCGCCCCGGGACAGAGAGAAACTATGGCTACACCTTC. The chain combines TRBV6-2 or TRBV6-3 with TRBJ1-2; 7 nucleotides line up with TRBD1. Germline V gene lookup returns CDR1 MNHEY and CDR2 SVGEGT. The trim removed 2 bases at V and 2 bases at J, leaving 11 bases unmatched. The CDR3 loop spans 17 amino acids.

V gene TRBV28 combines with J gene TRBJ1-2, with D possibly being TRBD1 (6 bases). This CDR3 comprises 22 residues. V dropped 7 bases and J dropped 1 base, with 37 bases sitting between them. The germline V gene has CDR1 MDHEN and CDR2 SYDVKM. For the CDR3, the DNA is TGTGCCAGCACCTTTCCCAGCAGACCCCAGGGGCTCGACGAAGGGGATAACTATGGCTACACCTTC. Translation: CASTFPSRPQGLDEGDNYGYTF.